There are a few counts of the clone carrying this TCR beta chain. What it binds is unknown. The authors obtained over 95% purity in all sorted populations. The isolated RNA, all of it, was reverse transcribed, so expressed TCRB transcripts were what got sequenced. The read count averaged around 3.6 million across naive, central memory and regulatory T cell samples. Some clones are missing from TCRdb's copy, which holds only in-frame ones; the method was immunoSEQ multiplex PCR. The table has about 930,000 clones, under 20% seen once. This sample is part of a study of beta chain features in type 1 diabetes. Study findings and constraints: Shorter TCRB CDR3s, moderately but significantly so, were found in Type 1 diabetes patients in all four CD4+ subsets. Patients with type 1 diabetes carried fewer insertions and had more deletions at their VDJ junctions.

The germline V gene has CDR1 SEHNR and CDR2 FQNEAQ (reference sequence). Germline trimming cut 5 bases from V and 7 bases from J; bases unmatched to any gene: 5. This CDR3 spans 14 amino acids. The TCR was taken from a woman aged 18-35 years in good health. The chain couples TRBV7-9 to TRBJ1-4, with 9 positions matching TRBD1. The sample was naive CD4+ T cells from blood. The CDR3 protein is CASSSGTGLEKLFF. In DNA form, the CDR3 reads TGTGCCAGCAGCAGCGGGACAGGGCTTGAAAAACTGTTTTTT.